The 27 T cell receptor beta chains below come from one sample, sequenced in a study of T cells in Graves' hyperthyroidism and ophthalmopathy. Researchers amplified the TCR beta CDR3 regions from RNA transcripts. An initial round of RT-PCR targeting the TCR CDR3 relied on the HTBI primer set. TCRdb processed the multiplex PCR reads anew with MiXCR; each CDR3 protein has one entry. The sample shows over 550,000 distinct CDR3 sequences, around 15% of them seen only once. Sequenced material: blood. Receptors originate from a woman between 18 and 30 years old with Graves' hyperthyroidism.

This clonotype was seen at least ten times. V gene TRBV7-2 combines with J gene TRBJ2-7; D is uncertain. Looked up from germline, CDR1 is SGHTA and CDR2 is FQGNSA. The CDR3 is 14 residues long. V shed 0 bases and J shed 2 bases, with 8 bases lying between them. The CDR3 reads CASSLALGPYEQYF. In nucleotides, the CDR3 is TGTGCCAGCAGCTTAGCGCTTGGGCCCTACGAGCAGTACTTC.

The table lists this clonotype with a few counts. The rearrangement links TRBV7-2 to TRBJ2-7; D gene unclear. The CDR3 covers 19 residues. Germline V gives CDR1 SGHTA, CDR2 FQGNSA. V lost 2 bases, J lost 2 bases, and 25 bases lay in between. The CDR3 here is CASSLLPVSSQSPPYEQYF. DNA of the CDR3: TGTGCCAGCAGCTTATTGCCCGTGTCGAGTCAATCGCCTCCCTACGAGCAGTACTTC.

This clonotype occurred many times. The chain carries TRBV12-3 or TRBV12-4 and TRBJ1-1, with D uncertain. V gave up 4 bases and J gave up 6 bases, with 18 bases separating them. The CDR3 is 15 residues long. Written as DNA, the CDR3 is TGTGCCAGCAGTTCCTTCCCGACAAGGTCCTCTGAAGCTTTCTTT. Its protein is CASSSFPTRSSEAFF.

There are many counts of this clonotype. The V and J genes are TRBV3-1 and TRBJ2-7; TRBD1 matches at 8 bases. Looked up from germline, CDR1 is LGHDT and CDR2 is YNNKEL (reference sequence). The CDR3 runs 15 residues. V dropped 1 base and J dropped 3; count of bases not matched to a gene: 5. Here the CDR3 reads CASSQGAGGVYEQYF. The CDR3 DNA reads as TGTGCCAGCAGCCAAGGTGCAGGGGGCGTCTACGAGCAGTACTTC.

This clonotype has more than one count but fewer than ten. The CDR3 spells CAIGPHPTGELFF. For the CDR3, the DNA is TGTGCCATTGGGCCTCACCCTACCGGGGAGCTGTTTTTT. This chain connects TRBV12-3 or TRBV12-4 to TRBJ2-2, with D uncertain. This CDR3 is built from 13 residues. V gave up 10 bases and J gave up 5 bases, with 14 bases separating them.

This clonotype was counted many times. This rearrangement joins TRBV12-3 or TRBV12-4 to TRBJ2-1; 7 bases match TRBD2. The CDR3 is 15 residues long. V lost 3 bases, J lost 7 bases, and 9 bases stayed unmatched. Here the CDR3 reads CASSFGREFRNEQFF. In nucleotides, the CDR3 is TGTGCCAGCAGTTTTGGGCGGGAGTTTCGAAATGAGCAGTTCTTC.

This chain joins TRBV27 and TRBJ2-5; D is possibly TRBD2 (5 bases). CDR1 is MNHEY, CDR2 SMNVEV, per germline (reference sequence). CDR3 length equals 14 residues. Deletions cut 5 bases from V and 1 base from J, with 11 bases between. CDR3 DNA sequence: TGTGCCAGCAGTCCCCAGCGGCCCCAAGAGACCCAGTACTTC. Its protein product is CASSPQRPQETQYF.

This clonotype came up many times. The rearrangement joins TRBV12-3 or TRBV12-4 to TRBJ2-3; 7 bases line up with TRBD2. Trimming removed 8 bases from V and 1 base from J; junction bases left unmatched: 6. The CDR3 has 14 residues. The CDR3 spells CASCGLAGTDTQYF. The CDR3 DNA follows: TGTGCCAGCTGTGGGCTAGCGGGCACAGATACGCAGTATTTT.

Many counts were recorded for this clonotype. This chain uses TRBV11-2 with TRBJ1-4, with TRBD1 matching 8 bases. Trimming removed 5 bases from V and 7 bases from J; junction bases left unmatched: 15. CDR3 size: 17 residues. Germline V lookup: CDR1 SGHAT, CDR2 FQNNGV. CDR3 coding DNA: TGTGCCAGCAGCCCCGAGGCAGGGGGCGATTTCTTTGAAAAACTGTTTTTT. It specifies CASSPEAGGDFFEKLFF.

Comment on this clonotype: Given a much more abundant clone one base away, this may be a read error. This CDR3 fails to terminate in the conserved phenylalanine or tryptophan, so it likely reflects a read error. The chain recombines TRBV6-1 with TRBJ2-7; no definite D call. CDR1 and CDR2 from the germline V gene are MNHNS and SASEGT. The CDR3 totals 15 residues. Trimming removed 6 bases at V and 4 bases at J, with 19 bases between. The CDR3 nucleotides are TGTGCCAGCAGCGGAACCGGCCTTTTCCCGTACGAGCAGTACCTC. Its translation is CASSGTGLFPYEQYL.

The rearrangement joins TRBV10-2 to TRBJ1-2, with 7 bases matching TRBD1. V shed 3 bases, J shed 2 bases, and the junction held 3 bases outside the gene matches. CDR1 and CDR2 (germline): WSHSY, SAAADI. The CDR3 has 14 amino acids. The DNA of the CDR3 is TGCGCCAGCAGTGACTCGACAGGGAACTATGGCTACACCTTC. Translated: CASSDSTGNYGYTF.

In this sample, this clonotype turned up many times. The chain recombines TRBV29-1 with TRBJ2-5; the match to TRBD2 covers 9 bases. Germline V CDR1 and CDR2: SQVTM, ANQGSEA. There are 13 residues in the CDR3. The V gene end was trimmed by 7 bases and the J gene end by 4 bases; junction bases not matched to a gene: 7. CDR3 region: CSAASGVIETQYF. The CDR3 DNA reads TGCAGCGCCGCTAGCGGGGTGATAGAGACCCAGTACTTC.

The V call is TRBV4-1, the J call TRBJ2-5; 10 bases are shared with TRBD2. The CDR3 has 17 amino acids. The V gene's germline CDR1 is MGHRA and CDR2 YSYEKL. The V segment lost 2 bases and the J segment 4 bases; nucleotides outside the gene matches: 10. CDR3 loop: CASSQPGLAGVVETQYF. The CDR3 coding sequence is TGCGCCAGCAGCCAACCCGGCCTAGCGGGAGTCGTAGAGACCCAGTACTTC.

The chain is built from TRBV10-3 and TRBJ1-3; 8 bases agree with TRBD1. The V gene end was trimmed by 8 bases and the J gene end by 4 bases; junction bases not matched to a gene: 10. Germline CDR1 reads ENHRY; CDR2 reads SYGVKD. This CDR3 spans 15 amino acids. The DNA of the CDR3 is TGTGCCATCCGGGAGACGCGGGACAGGGGAAACACCATATATTTT. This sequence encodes CAIRETRDRGNTIYF.

This CDR3 reads CAIGPPSEDTQYF. The CDR3 nucleotides read TGTGCCATCGGGCCCCCTAGCGAAGATACGCAGTATTTT. The rearrangement links TRBV6-1 to TRBJ2-3; perhaps TRBD2 as D (6 bases). Germline CDR1 and CDR2: MNHNS and SASEGT. The CDR3 contains 13 residues. Trimming removed 10 bases at V and 5 bases at J, with 16 bases between.

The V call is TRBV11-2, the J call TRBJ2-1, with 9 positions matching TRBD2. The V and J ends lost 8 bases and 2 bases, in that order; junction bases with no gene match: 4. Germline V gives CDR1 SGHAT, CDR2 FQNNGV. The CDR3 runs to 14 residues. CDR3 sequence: CASRRGGPYNEQFF. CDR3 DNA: TGTGCCAGCCGGCGGGGGGGCCCCTACAATGAGCAGTTCTTC.

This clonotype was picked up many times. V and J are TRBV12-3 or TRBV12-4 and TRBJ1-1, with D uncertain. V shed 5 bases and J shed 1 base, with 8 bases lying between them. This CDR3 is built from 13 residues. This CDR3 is CASSGVGNTEAFF. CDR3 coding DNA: TGTGCCAGCAGTGGGGTCGGGAACACTGAAGCTTTCTTT.

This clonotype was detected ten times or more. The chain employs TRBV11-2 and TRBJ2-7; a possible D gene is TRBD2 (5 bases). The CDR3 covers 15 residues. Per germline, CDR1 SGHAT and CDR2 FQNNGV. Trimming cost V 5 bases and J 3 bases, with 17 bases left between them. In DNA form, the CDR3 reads TGTGCCAGCAGCGCCATAGGGTTGGGAGTCTACGAGCAGTACTTC. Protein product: CASSAIGLGVYEQYF.

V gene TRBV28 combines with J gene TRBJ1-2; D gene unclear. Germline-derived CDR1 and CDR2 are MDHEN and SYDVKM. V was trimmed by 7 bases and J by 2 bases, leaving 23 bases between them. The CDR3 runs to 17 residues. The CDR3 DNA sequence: TGTGCCAGCACCTCGACCTCTCTAATCGCCCCCAACTATGGCTACACCTTC. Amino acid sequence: CASTSTSLIAPNYGYTF.

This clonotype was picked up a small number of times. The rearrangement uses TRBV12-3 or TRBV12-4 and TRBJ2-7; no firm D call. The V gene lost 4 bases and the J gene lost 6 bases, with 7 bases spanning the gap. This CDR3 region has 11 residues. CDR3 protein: CASSSSSEQYF. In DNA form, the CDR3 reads TGTGCCAGCAGTTCAAGTTCCGAGCAGTACTTC.

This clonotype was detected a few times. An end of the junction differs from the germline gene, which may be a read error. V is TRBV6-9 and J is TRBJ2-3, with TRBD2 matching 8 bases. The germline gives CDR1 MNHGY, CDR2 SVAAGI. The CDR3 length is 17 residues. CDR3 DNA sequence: TGTGCCAGCAGTTACTGGGGAGCGGGAGTTCACACAGATACGCGGTATTTT. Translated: CASSYWGAGVHTDTRYF.

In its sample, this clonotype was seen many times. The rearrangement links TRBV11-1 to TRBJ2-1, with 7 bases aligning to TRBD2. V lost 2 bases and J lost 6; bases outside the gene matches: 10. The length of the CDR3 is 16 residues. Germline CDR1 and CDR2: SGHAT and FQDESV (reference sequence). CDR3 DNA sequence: TGTGCCAGCAGCTTATTGGCGGGACGGACTAGCAATGAGCAGTTCTTC. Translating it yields CASSLLAGRTSNEQFF.

In DNA, the CDR3 is TGTGCCTCGCAGAGGGGGCGCGGAGAGACCCAGTACTTC. As protein: CASQRGRGETQYF. This rearrangement joins TRBV30 to TRBJ2-5; 7 positions agree with TRBD1. The germline gives CDR1 GTSNPN, CDR2 SVGIG (reference sequence). This CDR3 has 13 amino acids. Trimming removed 7 bases from V and 4 bases from J; junction bases left unmatched: 9.

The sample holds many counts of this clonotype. The CDR3 nucleotides read TGTGCCTGGAGTGTTTCGGGGGCCTACTACGAGCAGTACTTC. Translation: CAWSVSGAYYEQYF. V is TRBV30 and J is TRBJ2-7, with D possibly called TRBD1 or TRBD2 (6 bases each). The CDR3 loop spans 14 amino acids. V was trimmed by 0 bases and J by 3 bases, leaving 12 bases between them. Germline V gene lookup returns CDR1 GTSNPN and CDR2 SVGIG (reference sequence).

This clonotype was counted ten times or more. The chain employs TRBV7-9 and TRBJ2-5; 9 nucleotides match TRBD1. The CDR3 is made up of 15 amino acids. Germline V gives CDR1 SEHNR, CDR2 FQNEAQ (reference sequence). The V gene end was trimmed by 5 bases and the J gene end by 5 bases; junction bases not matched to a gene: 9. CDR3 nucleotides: TGTGCCAGCAGCCTTACCTTTGACAGGGGGGAGACCCAGTACTTC. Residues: CASSLTFDRGETQYF. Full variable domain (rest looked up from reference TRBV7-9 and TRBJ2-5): DTGVSQNPRHKITKRGQNVTFRCDPISEHNRLYWYRQTLGQGPEFLTYFQNEAQLEKSRLLSDRFSAERPKGSFSTLEIQRTEQGDSAMYLCASSLTFDRGETQYFGPGTRLLVL.

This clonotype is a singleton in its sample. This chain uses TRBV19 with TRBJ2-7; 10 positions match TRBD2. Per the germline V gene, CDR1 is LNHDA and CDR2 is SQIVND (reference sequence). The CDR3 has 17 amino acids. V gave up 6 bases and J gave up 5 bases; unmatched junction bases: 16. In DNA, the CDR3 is TGTGCCAGTAGAGGCAGGGGTGAACCTAGCGGGAGCCACGAGCAGTACTTC. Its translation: CASRGRGEPSGSHEQYF. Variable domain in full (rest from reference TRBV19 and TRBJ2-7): DGGITQSPKYLFRKEGQNVTLSCEQNLNHDAMYWYRQDPGQGLRLIYYSQIVNDFQKGDIAEGYSVSREKKESFPLTVTSAQKNPTAFYLCASRGRGEPSGSHEQYFGPGTRLTVT.

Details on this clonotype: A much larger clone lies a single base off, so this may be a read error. The CDR3 sequence is CSATRQGRNHGYTF. As DNA, the CDR3 is TGCAGTGCTACAAGACAGGGACGAAACCATGGCTACACCTTC. The rearrangement links TRBV20-1 to TRBJ1-2; TRBD1 matches 7 bases. CDR1 and CDR2 from the germline V gene are DFQATT and SNEGSKA (reference sequence). The V gene end was trimmed by 4 bases and the J gene end by 6 bases; junction bases not matched to a gene: 11. The CDR3 sequence is 14 residues long.